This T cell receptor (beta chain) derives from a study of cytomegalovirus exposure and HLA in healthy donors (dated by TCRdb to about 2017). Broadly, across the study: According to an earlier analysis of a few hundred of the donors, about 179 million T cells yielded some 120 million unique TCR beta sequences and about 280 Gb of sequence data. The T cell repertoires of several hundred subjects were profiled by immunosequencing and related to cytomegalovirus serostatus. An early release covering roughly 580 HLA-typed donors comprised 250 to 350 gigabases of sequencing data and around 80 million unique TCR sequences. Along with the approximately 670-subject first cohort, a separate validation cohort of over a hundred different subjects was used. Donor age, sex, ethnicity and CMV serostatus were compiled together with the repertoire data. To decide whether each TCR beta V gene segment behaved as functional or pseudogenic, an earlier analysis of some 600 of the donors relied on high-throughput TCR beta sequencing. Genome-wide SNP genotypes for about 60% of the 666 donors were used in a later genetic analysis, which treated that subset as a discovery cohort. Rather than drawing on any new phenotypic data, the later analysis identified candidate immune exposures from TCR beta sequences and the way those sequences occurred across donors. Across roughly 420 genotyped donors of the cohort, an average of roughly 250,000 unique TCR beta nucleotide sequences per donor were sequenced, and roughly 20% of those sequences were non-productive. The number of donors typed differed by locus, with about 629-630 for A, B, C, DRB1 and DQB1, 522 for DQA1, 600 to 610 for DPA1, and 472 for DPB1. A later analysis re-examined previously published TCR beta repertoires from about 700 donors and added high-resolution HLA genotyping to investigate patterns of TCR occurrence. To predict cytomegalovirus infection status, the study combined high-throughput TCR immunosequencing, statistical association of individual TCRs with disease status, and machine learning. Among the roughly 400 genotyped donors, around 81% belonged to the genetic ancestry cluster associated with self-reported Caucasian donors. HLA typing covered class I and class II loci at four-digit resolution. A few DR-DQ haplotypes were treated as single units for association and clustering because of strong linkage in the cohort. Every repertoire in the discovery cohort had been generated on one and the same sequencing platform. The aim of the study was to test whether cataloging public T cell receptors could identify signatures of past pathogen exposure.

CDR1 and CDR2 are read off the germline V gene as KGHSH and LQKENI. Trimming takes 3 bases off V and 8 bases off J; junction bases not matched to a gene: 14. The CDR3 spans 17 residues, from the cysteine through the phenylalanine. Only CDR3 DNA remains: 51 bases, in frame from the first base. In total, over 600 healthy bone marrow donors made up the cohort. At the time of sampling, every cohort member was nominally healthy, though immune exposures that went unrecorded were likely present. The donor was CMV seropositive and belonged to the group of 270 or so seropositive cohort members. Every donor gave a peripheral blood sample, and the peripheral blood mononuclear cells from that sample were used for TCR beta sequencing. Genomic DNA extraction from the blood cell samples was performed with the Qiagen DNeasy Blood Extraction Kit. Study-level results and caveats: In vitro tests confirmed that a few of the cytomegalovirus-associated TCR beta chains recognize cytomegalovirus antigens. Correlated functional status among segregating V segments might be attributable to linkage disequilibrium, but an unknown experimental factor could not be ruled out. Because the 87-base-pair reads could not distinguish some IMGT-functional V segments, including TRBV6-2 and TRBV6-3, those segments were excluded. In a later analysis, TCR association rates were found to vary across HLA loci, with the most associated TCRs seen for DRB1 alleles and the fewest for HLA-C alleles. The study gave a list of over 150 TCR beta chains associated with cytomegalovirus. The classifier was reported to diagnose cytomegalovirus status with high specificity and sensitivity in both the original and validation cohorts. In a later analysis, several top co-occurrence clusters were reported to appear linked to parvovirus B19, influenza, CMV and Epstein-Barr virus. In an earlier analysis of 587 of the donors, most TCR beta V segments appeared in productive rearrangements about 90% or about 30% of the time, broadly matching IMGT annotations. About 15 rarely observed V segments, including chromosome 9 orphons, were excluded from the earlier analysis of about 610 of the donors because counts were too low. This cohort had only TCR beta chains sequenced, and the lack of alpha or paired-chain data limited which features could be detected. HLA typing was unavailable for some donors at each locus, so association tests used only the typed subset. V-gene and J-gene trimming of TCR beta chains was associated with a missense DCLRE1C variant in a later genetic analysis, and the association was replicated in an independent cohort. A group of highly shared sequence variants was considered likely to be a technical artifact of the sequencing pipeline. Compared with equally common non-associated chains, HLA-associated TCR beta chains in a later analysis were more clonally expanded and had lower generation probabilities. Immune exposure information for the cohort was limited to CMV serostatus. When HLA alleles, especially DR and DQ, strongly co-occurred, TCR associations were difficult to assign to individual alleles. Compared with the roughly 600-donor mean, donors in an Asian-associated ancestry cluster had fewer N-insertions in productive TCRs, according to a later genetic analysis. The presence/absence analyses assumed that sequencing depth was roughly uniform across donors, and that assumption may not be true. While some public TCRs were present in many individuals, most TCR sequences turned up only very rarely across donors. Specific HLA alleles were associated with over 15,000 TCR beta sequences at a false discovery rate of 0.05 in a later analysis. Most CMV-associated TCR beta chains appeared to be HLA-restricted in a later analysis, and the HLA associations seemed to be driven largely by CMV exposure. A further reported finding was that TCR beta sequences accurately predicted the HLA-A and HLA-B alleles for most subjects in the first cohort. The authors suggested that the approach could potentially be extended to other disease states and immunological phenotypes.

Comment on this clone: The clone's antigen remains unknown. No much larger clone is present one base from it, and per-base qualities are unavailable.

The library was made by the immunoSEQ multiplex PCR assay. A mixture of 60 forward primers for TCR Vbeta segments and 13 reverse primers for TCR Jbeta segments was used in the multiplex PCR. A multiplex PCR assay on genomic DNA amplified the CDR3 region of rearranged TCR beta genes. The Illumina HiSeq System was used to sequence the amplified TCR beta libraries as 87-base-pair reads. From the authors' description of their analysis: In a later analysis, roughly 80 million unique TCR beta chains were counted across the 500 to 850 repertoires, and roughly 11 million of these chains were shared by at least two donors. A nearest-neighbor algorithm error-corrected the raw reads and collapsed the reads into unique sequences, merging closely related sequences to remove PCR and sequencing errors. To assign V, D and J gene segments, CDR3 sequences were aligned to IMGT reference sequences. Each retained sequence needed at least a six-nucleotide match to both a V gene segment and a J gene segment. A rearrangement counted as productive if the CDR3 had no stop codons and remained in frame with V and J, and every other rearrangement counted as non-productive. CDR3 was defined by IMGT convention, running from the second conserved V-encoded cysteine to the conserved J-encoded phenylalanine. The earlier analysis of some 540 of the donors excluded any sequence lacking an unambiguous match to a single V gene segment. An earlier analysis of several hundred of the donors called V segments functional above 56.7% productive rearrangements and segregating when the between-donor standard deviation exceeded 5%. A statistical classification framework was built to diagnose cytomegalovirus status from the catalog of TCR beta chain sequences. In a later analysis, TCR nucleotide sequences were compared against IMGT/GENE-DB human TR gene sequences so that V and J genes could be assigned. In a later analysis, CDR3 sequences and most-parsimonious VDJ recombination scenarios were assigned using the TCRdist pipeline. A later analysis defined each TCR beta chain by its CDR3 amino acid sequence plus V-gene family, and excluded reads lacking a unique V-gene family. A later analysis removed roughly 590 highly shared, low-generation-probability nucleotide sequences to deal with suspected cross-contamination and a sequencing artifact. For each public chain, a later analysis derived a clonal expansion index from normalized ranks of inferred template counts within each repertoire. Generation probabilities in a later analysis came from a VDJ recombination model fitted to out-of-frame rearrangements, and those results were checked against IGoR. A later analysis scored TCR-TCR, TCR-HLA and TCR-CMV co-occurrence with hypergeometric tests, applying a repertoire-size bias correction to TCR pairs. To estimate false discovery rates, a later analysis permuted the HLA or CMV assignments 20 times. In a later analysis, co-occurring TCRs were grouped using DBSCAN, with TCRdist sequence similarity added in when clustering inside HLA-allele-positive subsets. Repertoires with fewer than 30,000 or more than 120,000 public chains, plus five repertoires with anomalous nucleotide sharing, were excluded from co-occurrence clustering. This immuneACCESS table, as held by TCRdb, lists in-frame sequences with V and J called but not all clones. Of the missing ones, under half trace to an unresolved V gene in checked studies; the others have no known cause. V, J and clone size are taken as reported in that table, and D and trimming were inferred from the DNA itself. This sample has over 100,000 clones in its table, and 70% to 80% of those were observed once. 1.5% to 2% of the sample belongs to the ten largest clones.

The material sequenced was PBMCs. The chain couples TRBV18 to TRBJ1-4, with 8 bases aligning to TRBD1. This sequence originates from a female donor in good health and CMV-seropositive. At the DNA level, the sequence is TGTGCCAGCTCACCGGGATCAGGGGGCGCATTCCAAGAAAAACTGTTTTTT. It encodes CASSPGSGGAFQEKLFF.